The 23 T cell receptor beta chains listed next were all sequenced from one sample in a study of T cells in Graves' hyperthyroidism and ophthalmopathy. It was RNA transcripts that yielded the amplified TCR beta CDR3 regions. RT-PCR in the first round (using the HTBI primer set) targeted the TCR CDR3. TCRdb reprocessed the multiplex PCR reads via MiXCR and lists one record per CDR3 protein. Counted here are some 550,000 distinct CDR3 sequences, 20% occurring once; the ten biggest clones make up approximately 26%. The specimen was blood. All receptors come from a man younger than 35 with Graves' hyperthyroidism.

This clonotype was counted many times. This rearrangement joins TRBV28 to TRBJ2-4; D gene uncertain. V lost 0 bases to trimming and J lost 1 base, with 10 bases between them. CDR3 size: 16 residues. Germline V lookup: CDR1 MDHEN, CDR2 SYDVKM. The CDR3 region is CASSLWVGRAKNIQYF. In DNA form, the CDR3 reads TGTGCCAGCAGTTTATGGGTAGGACGGGCCAAAAACATTCAGTACTTC. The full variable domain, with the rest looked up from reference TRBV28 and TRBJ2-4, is DVKVTQSSRYLVKRTGEKVFLECVQDMDHENMFWYRQDPGLGLRLIYFSYDVKMKEKGDIPEGYSVSREKKERFSLILESASTNQTSMYLCASSLWVGRAKNIQYFGAGTRLSVL.

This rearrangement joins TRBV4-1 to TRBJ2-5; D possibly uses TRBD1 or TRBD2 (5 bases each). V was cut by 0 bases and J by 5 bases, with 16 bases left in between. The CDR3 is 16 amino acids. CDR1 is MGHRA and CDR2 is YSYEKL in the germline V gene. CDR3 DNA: TGCGCCAGCAGCCAAGATCCAGGGAGTTGGGGGGAGACCCAGTACTTC. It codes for CASSQDPGSWGETQYF.

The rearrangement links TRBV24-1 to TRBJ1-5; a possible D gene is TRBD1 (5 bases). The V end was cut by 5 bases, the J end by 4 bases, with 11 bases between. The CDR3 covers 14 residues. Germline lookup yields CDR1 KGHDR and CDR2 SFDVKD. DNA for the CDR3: TGTGCCACCAGTGGGGGGACGGTTAATCAGCCCCAGCATTTT. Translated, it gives CATSGGTVNQPQHF.

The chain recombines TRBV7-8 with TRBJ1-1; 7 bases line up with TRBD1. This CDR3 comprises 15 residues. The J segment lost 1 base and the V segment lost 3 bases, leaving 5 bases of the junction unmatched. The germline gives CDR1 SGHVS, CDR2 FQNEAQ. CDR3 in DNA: TGTGCCAGCAGCTTCCGGGACAGATGGAACACTGAAGCTTTCTTT. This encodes CASSFRDRWNTEAFF.

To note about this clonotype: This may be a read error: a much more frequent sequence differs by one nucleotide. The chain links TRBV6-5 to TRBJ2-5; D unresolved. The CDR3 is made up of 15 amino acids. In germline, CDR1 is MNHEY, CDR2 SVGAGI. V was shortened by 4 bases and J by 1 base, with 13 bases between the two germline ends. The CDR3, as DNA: TGTGCCAGCAGTTCCTCGTGGGCAGCCCAAGAGACCCAGTACTTC. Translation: CASSSSWAAQETQYF.

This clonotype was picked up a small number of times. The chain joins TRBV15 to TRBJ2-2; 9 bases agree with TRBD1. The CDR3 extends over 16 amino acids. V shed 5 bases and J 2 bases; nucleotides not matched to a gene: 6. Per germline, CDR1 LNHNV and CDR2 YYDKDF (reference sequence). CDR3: CATSPRTGVNTGELFF. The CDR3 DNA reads TGTGCCACCAGCCCCCGGACAGGGGTTAACACCGGGGAGCTGTTTTTT.

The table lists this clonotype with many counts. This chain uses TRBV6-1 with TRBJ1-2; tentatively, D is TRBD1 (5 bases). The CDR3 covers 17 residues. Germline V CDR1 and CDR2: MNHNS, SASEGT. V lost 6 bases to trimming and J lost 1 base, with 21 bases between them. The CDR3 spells CASRGERGAALNYGYTF. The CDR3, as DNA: TGTGCCAGCAGGGGAGAGAGGGGTGCTGCGCTTAACTATGGCTACACCTTC.

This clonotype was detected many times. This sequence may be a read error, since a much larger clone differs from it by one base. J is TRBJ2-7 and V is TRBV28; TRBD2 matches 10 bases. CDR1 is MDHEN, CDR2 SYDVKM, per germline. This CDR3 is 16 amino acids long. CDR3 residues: CASSSSSGGLTYEQHF. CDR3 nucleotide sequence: TGTGCCAGCAGTTCTTCTAGCGGGGGCCTGACCTACGAGCAGCACTTC.

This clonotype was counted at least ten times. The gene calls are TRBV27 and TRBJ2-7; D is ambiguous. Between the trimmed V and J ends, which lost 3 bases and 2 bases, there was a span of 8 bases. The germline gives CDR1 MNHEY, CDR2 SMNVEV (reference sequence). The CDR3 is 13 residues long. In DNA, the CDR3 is TGTGCCAGCAGTTTTGGCCCTACCTACGAGCAGTACTTC. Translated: CASSFGPTYEQYF.

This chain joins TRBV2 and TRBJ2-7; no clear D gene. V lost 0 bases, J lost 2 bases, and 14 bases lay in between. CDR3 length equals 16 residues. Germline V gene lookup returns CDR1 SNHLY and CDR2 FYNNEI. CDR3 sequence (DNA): TGTGCCAGCAGTGAAGCTTACCACGGGCCCACCTACGAGCAGTACTTC. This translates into CASSEAYHGPTYEQYF.

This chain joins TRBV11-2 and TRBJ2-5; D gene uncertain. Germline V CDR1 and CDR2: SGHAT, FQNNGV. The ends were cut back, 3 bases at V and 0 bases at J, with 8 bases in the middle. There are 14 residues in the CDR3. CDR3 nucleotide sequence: TGTGCCAGCAGCTTGGGTTATAACCAAGAGACCCAGTACTTC. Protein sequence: CASSLGYNQETQYF.

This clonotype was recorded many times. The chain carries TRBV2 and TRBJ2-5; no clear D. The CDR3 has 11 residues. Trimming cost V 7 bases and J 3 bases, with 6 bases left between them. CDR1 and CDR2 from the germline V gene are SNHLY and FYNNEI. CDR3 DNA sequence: TGTGCCAGCACAGGAGAAGAGACCCAGTACTTC. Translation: CASTGEETQYF.

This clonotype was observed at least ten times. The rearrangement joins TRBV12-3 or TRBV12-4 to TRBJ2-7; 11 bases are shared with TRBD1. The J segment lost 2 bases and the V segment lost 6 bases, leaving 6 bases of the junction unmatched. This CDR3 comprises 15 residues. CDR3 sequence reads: CASSLGQGVPYEQYF. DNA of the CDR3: TGTGCCAGCAGCCTGGGACAGGGGGTGCCCTACGAGCAGTACTTC.

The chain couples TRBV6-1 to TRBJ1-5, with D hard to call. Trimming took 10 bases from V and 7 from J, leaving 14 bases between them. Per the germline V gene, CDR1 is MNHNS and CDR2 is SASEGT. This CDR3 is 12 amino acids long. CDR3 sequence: CAISLQLQPQHF. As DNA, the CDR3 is TGTGCCATCTCTCTACAGCTCCAGCCCCAGCATTTT.

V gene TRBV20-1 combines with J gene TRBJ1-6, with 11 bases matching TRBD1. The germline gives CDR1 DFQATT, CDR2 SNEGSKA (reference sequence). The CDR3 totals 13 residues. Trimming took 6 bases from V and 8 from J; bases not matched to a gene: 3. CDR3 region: CSAQDRGHSPLHF. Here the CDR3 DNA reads TGCAGTGCCCAGGACAGGGGGCATTCACCCCTCCACTTT.

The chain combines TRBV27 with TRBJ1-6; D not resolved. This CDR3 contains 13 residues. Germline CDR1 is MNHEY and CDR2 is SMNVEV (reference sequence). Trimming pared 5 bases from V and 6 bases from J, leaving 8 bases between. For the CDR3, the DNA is TGTGCCAGCAGTGCCAGCCTTAATTCACCCCTCCACTTT. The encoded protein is CASSASLNSPLHF.

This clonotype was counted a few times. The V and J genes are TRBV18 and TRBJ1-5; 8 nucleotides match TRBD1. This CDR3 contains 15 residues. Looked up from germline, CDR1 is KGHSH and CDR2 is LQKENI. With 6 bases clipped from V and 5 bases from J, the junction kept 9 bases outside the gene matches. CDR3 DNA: TGTGCCAGCTCCCGACAGGGGCCACAGGATCAGCCCCAGCATTTT. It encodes CASSRQGPQDQPQHF.

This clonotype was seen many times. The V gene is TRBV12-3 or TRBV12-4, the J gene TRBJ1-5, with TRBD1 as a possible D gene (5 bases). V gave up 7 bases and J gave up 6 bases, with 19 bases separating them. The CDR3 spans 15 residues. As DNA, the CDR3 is TGTGCCAGCAACCTCGGGGACGGGAACGGTCAGCCCCAGCATTTT. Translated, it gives CASNLGDGNGQPQHF.

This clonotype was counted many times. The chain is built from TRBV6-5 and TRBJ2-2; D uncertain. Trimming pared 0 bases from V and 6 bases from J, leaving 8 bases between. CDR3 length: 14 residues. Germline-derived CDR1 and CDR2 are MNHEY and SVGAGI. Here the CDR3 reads CASSYSSRAGELFF. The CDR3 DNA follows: TGTGCCAGCAGTTACTCGAGTCGTGCCGGGGAGCTGTTTTTT.

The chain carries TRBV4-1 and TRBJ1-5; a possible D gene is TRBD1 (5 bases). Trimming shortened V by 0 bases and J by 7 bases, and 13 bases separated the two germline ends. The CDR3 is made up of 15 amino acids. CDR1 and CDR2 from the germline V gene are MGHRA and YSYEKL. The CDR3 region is CASSQDAGLKQPQHF. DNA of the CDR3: TGCGCCAGCAGCCAAGATGCAGGGCTTAAACAGCCCCAGCATTTT.

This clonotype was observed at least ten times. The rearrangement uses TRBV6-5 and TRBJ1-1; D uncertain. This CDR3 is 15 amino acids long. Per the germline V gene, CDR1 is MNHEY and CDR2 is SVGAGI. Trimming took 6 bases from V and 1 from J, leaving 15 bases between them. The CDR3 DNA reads TGTGCCAGCAGCTTACGGACGGCGACGAACACTGAAGCTTTCTTT. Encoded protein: CASSLRTATNTEAFF.

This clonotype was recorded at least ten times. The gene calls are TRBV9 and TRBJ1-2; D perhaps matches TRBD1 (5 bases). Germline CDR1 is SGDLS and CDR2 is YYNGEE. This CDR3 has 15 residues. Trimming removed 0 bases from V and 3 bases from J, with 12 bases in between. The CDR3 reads CASSVAGELDYGYTF. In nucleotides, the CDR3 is TGTGCCAGCAGCGTAGCGGGGGAATTGGACTATGGCTACACCTTC.

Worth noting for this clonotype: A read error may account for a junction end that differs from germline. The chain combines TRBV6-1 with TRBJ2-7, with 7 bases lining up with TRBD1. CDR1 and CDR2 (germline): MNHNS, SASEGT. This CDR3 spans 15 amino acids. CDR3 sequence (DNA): TGTGCCAGCAGGGAAGGACAGGCTTTAGGTTACGAGCAGTACTTC. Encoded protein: CASREGQALGYEQYF.